The 24 T cell receptor beta chains below all came from one sample that was sequenced in a study of cytomegalovirus exposure and HLA in healthy donors. Researchers ran the PCR with 60 Vbeta and 13 Jbeta primers. Clones were sequenced by immunoSEQ multiplex PCR, and TCRdb holds only the in-frame ones, with some missing. The sample yields about 130,000 clones, about 81% seen once. Sequences were obtained from PBMCs. All receptors come from a woman in her 30s in good health and CMV-seronegative.

The chain uses TRBV11-2 and TRBJ2-1; TRBD2 agrees at 12 bases. CDR3 size: 16 residues. With 5 bases clipped from V and 3 bases from J, the junction kept 5 bases outside the gene matches. Looked up from germline, CDR1 is SGHAT and CDR2 is FQNNGV. CDR3 sequence (DNA): TGTGCCAGCAGCACTAGACTAGCGGGGGACTACAATGAGCAGTTCTTC. Translated: CASSTRLAGDYNEQFF.

CDR3: CASSLTPLREAEQYF. CDR3 nucleotide sequence: TGTGCCAGCAGCTTAACCCCGTTACGGGAAGCTGAGCAGTACTTC. This rearrangement joins TRBV7-9 to TRBJ2-7; D may be TRBD2 (5 bases). This CDR3 is built from 15 residues. V lost 2 bases, J lost 7 bases, and 18 bases lay in between. CDR1 is SEHNR, CDR2 FQNEAQ, per germline (reference sequence).

The rearrangement links TRBV6-5 to TRBJ1-5, with 7 bases identical to TRBD1. Germline V gives CDR1 MNHEY, CDR2 SVGAGI. With V trimmed by 0 bases and J by 7 bases, 6 bases remained unmatched. CDR3 length: 15 residues. The CDR3 region is CASSYSQGVGQPQHF. The CDR3 nucleotides read TGTGCCAGCAGTTACTCCCAGGGGGTAGGGCAGCCCCAGCATTTT.

The chain carries TRBV6-1 and TRBJ2-1; a weak D match, TRBD2 (6 bases). Between the trimmed V and J ends, which lost 6 bases and 9 bases, there was a span of 15 bases. Looked up from germline, CDR1 is MNHNS and CDR2 is SASEGT. The CDR3 length is 13 residues. The CDR3 DNA sequence: TGTGCCAGCAGCGGGACTGAGGTCGTTGAGCAGTTCTTC. This sequence encodes CASSGTEVVEQFF.

This clone was seen more than once but under ten times. V is TRBV28 and J is TRBJ1-5; no clear D gene. The CDR3 is made up of 12 amino acids. Trimming removed 3 bases from V and 11 bases from J, with 11 bases in between. The germline V gene has CDR1 MDHEN and CDR2 SYDVKM. CDR3 amino acids: CASSFLRSTQHF. The CDR3 DNA sequence: TGTGCCAGCAGTTTCTTGAGGAGTACCCAGCATTTT.

The chain's CDR3 is CASSPRQGATYEQYF. Written as DNA, the CDR3 is TGTGCCAGCAGCCCCCGGCAGGGGGCCACCTACGAGCAGTACTTC. The V and J genes are TRBV7-2 and TRBJ2-7; 8 bases align to TRBD1. The CDR3 has 15 residues. Trimming at V came to 5 bases and at J to 2 bases, leaving 8 bases not matched to a gene. Germline CDR1 reads SGHTA; CDR2 reads FQGNSA. Complete variable domain (other parts from reference TRBV7-2 and TRBJ2-7): GAGVSQSPSNKVTEKGKDVELRCDPISGHTALYWYRQSLGQGLEFLIYFQGNSAPDKSGLPSDRFSAERTGGSVSTLTIQRTQQEDSAVYLCASSPRQGATYEQYFGPGTRLTVT.

The gene calls are TRBV9 and TRBJ1-1, with a possible D match to TRBD1 (6 bases). The CDR3 is made up of 13 amino acids. The V end lost 3 bases, the J end lost 4 bases, and 10 bases lay between the germline ends. Per germline, CDR1 SGDLS and CDR2 YYNGEE. CDR3 nucleotides: TGTGCCAGCAGCGATGGGGACATCACTGAAGCTTTCTTT. Encoded protein: CASSDGDITEAFF.

This clone appeared a single time. The chain's CDR3 is CASSYVAGGTYEQYF. DNA of the CDR3: TGTGCCAGCAGTTATGTGGCGGGAGGGACCTACGAGCAGTACTTC. The V gene is TRBV6-5, the J gene TRBJ2-7; 9 bases fit TRBD2. The germline V gene encodes CDR1 MNHEY and CDR2 SVGAGI. V shed 3 bases, J shed 2 bases, and the junction held 5 bases outside the gene matches. This CDR3 is 15 amino acids long.

The V gene is TRBV5-1, the J gene TRBJ1-1; D ambiguous. The ends were cut back, 2 bases at V and 4 bases at J, with 12 bases in the middle. CDR3 length equals 14 residues. The germline gives CDR1 SGHRS, CDR2 YFSETQ. CDR3 sequence reads: CASSFYGRSTEAFF. The CDR3 coding sequence is TGCGCCAGCAGCTTCTACGGCCGGAGCACTGAAGCTTTCTTT.

Only one count was recorded for this clone. V gene TRBV27 combines with J gene TRBJ1-1; 8 bases fit TRBD1. J lost 4 bases, V lost 10 bases, and 11 bases had no gene match. Germline V gene data show CDR1 as MNHEY and CDR2 as SMNVEV (reference sequence). The CDR3 totals 14 residues. The CDR3 reads CATSRQGTSTEAFF. The DNA for the CDR3 is TGTGCCACCAGCCGACAGGGGACAAGCACTGAAGCTTTCTTT.

The CDR3 sequence is CASSWPGAGSPLHF. The CDR3 nucleotides are TGCGCCAGCAGCTGGCCAGGGGCCGGTTCACCCCTCCACTTT. The V and J genes are TRBV5-1 and TRBJ1-6, with a possible D match to TRBD1 (6 bases). Germline V gene sequence: CDR1 SGHRS, CDR2 YFSETQ. The germline V and J ends were trimmed by 3 bases and 9 bases, with 13 bases remaining between them. This CDR3 is built from 14 residues. The whole variable domain, remainder taken from reference TRBV5-1 and TRBJ1-6, is KAGVTQTPRYLIKTRGQQVTLSCSPISGHRSVSWYQQTPGQGLQFLFEYFSETQRNKGNFPGRFSGRQFSNSRSEMNVSTLELGDSALYLCASSWPGAGSPLHFGNGTRLTVT.

This chain connects TRBV5-3 to TRBJ1-5; maybe TRBD1 (6 bases). TRBV5-3 is an open reading frame, and its role is uncertain. CDR3 length: 14 amino acids. Trimming removed 4 bases at V and 2 bases at J, with 10 bases between. The CDR3 protein is CARSLRGGNQPQHF. The DNA of the CDR3 is TGTGCCAGAAGCCTCAGGGGTGGCAATCAGCCCCAGCATTTT.

This chain joins TRBV6-1 and TRBJ2-7, with TRBD1 matching 7 bases. With 6 bases clipped from V and 0 bases from J, the junction kept 8 bases outside the gene matches. This CDR3 has 15 residues. The germline V gene encodes CDR1 MNHNS and CDR2 SASEGT. The CDR3 is CASSREAGGSYEQYF. Here the CDR3 DNA reads TGTGCCAGCAGCAGAGAGGCAGGGGGCTCCTACGAGCAGTACTTC.

The chain has TRBV7-2 and TRBJ2-1, with 12 nucleotides matching TRBD2. J was trimmed by 4 bases and V by 5 bases; bases with no gene match: 6. The CDR3 covers 16 residues. Germline CDR1 reads SGHTA; CDR2 reads FQGNSA. Here the CDR3 DNA reads TGTGCCAGCAGCCGTCTAGCGGGAGGGCTATACAATGAGCAGTTCTTC. It encodes CASSRLAGGLYNEQFF.

V is TRBV28 and J is TRBJ2-7, with TRBD1 as a possible D gene (5 bases). The CDR3 sequence is 12 residues long. The germline gives CDR1 MDHEN, CDR2 SYDVKM. V gave up 8 bases and J gave up 4 bases, with 12 bases separating them. The DNA for the CDR3 is TGTGCCAGCCTGGGCAGGGATTACGAGCAGTACTTC. It is translated as CASLGRDYEQYF.

The chain links TRBV11-3 to TRBJ2-5, with TRBD1 as a possible D gene (6 bases). The CDR3 sequence is 14 residues long. V dropped 5 bases and J dropped 4 bases, with 14 bases sitting between them. Germline-derived CDR1 and CDR2 are SGHNT and YENEEA. The CDR3 spells CASSPLRGRETQYF. The CDR3 bases are TGTGCCAGCAGCCCCCTTAGGGGGAGAGAGACCCAGTACTTC.

The CDR3: CASSPSGGGDRFETQYF. The DNA of the CDR3 is TGTGCCAGCAGCCCATCGGGCGGGGGCGACCGTTTTGAGACCCAGTACTTC. This chain links TRBV7-8 with TRBJ2-5; D possibly corresponds to TRBD2 (7 bases). The CDR3 totals 17 residues. V lost 5 bases and J lost 5, with 24 bases in between. The germline V gene has CDR1 SGHVS and CDR2 FQNEAQ.

The chain combines TRBV7-2 with TRBJ1-1; D remains ambiguous. V lost 2 bases and J 5 bases, leaving 18 bases between the germline ends. Germline loops: CDR1 SGHTA, CDR2 FQGNSA. The CDR3 spans 16 residues. CDR3 sequence (DNA): TGTGCCAGCAGCTTATCCCCCACCGGGGTGGGGACTGAAGCTTTCTTT. This codes for CASSLSPTGVGTEAFF.

The chain employs TRBV11-2 and TRBJ1-5; 7 positions match TRBD1. Germline V gene lookup returns CDR1 SGHAT and CDR2 FQNNGV. The junction had 21 bases not matched to a gene; V was cut back by 5 bases and J by 5 bases. The CDR3 totals 19 residues. CDR3: CASSDGGRTGASRDQPQHF. In nucleotides, the CDR3 is TGTGCCAGCAGCGATGGGGGAAGGACAGGAGCCTCTCGGGATCAGCCCCAGCATTTT.

V is TRBV29-1 and J is TRBJ2-5, with TRBD2 identical over 9 bases. Trimming cost V 7 bases and J 6 bases; bases outside gene matches: 9. Germline-derived CDR1 and CDR2 are SQVTM and ANQGSEA. The CDR3 has 13 amino acids. The CDR3 sequence is CSAQETSGQTQYF. CDR3 sequence (DNA): TGCAGCGCCCAGGAGACTAGCGGCCAGACCCAGTACTTC.

The V call is TRBV2, the J call TRBJ1-4, with D possibly being TRBD1 (5 bases). Germline CDR1 SNHLY, CDR2 FYNNEI. V was pared by 6 bases and J by 8 bases, with 10 bases between. The CDR3 consists of 12 residues. Here the CDR3 DNA reads TGTGCCAGCAGGGGGCGTCAGGAAAAACTGTTTTTT. It specifies CASRGRQEKLFF.

The V gene is TRBV19, the J gene TRBJ1-6, with D maybe TRBD1 (5 bases). V was shortened by 6 bases and J by 0 bases, with 12 bases between the two germline ends. Germline lookup yields CDR1 LNHDA and CDR2 SQIVND (reference sequence). The length of the CDR3 is 16 residues. The CDR3 loop is CASSSQGGSYNSPLHF. The DNA of the CDR3 is TGTGCCAGTAGCTCCCAGGGAGGCTCCTATAATTCACCCCTCCACTTT.

The chain links TRBV6-5 to TRBJ2-3, with 10 bases lining up with TRBD1. V trimming: 10 bases; J trimming: 4 bases; junction bases outside the gene matches: 8. CDR3 length equals 14 residues. The germline V gene has CDR1 MNHEY and CDR2 SVGAGI. In nucleotides, the CDR3 is TGTGCCACCAGAACCGGGACAGGGGCAGATACGCAGTATTTT. Encoded protein: CATRTGTGADTQYF.

The V call is TRBV6-4, the J call TRBJ2-2; D is unresolved. Trimming left V 8 bases short and J 8 bases short, with 12 bases between. Germline loops: CDR1 MRHNA, CDR2 SNTAGT. This CDR3 comprises 12 residues. The CDR3 region is CASPARCGELFF. DNA of the CDR3: TGTGCCAGCCCCGCGAGGTGTGGGGAGCTGTTTTTT.